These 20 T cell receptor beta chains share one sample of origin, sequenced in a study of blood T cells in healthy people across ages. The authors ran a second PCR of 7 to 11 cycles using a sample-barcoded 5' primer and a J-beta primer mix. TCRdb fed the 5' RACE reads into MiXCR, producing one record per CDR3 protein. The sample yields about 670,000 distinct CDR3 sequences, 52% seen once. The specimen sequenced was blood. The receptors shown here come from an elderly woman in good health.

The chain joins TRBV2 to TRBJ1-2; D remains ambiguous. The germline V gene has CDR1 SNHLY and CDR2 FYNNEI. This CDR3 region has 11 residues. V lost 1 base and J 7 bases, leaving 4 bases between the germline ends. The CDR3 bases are TGTGCCAGCAGTGAAGTGGGTGGCTACACCTTC. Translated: CASSEVGGYTF.

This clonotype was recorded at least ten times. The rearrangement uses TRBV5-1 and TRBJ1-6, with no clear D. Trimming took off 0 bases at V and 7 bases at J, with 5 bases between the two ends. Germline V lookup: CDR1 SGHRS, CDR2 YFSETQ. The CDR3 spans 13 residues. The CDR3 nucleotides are TGCGCCAGCAGCTTGGACTTGAATTCACCCCTCCACTTT. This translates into CASSLDLNSPLHF.

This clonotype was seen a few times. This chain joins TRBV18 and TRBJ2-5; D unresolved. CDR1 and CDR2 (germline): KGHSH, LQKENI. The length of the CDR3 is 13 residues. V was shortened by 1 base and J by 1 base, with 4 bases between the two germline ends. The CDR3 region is CASSPLAQETQYF. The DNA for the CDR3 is TGTGCCAGCTCACCACTCGCCCAAGAGACCCAGTACTTC.

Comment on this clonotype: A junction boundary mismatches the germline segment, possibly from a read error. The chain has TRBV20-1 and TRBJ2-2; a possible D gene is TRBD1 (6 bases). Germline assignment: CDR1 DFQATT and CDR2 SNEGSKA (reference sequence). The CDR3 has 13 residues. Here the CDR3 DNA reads TGCAGTGCTTGGGACACGAACACCGGGGAGCAGTTTTTT. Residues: CSAWDTNTGEQFF.

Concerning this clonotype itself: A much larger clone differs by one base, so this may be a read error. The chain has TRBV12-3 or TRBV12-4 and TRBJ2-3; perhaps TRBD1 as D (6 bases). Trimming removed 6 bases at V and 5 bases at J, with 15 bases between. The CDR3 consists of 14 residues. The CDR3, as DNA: TGTGCCAGCAGGAGGAGAGGGGGTAGAGATACGCAGTATTTT. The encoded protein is CASRRRGGRDTQYF.

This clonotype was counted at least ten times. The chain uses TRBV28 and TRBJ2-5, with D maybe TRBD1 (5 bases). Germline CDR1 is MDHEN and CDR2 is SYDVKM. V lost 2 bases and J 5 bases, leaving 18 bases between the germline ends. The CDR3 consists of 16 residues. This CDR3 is CASSLPLTDSVETQYF. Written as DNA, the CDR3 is TGTGCCAGCAGTTTACCCCTAACAGACAGCGTCGAGACCCAGTACTTC.

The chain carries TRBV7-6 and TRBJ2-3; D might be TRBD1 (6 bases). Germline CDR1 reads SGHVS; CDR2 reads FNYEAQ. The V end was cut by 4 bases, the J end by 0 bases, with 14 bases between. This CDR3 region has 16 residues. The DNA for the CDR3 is TGTGCCAGCAGCTCACCCTGGACAGACAGCACAGATACGCAGTATTTT. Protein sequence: CASSSPWTDSTDTQYF.

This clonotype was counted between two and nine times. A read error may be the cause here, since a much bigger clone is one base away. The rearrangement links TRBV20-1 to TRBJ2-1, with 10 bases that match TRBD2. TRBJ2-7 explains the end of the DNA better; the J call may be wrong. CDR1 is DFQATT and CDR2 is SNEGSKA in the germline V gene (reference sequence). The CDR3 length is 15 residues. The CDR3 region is CSALKREGSYNEQYF. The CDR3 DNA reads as TGCAGTGCTCTTAAGCGGGAGGGCTCCTACAATGAGCAGTACTTC.

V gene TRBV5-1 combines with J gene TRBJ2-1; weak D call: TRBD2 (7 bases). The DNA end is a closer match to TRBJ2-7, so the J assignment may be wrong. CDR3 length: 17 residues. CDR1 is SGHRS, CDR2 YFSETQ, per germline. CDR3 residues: CASSSKRSGGSYNEQYF. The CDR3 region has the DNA TGCGCCAGCAGCTCCAAGAGATCGGGGGGCTCCTACAACGAGCAGTACTTC.

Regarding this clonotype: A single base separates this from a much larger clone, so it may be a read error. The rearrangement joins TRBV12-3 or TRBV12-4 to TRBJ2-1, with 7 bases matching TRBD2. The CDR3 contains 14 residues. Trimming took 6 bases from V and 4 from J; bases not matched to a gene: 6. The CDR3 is CASRESSGYNEQFF. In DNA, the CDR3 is TGTGCCAGCAGGGAGAGTAGCGGGTACAATGAGCAGTTCTTC.

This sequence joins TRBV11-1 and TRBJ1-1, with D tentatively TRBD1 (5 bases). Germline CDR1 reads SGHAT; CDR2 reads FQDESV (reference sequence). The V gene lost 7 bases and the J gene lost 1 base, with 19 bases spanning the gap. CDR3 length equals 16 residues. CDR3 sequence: CASKGGQQVWNTEAFF. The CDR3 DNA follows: TGTGCCAGCAAAGGAGGGCAACAGGTTTGGAACACTGAAGCTTTCTTT.

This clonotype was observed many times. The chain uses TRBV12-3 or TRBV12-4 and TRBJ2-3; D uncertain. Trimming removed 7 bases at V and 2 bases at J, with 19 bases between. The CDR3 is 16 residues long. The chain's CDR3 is CASTGDRTSYTDTQYF. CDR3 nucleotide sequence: TGTGCCAGCACCGGTGACCGCACCTCTTACACAGATACGCAGTATTTT.

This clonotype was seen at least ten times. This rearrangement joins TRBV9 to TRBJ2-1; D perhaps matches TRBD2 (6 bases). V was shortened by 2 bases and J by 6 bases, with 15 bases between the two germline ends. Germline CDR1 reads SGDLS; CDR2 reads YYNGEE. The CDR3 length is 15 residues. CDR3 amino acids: CASSVAGPFVNEQFF. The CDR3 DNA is TGTGCCAGCAGCGTGGCGGGACCCTTTGTCAATGAGCAGTTCTTC.

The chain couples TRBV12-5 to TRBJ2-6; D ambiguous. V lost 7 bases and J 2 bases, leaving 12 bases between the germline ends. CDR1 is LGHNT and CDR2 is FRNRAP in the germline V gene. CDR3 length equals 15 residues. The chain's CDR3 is CASVIPPAGANVLTF. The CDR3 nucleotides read TGTGCTAGTGTTATCCCCCCCGCTGGGGCCAACGTCCTGACTTTC.

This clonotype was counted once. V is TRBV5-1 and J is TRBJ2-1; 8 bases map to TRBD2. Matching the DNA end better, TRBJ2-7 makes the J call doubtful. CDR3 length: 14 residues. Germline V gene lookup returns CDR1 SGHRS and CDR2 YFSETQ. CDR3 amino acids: CASSSGVSYNEQYF. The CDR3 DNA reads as TGCGCCAGCAGTAGCGGGGTCTCCTACAATGAGCAGTACTTC.

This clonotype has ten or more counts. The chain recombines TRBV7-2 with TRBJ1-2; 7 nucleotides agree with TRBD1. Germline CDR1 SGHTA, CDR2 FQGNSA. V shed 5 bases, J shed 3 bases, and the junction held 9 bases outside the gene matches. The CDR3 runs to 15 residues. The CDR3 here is CASSTRQGWDYGYTF. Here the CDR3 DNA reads TGTGCCAGCAGCACGCGACAGGGTTGGGACTATGGCTACACCTTC.

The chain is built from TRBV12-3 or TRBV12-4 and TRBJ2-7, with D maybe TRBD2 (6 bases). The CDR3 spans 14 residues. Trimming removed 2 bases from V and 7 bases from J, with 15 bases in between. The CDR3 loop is CASSLLATYNEQYF. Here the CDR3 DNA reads TGTGCCAGCAGTTTACTAGCGACTTACAATGAGCAGTACTTC.

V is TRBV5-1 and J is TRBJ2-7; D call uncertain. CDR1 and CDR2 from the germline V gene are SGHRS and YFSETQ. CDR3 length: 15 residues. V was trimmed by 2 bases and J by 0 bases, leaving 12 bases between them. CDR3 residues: CASSFGPESSYEQYF. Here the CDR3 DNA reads TGCGCCAGCAGCTTTGGCCCGGAAAGCTCCTACGAGCAGTACTTC.

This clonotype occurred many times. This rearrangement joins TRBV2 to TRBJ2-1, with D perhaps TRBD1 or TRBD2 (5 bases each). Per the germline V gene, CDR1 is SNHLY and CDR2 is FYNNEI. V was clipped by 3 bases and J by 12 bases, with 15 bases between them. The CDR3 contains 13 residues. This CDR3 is CASSDGTRRGQFF. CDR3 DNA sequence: TGTGCCAGCAGTGACGGGACCCGCCGCGGGCAGTTCTTC.

CDR3 protein: CASSQDPRDTQYF. Here the CDR3 DNA reads TGTGCCAGCAGCCAAGACCCCAGGGATACGCAGTATTTT. The genes are TRBV4-2 and TRBJ2-3, with no clear D. The V gene's germline CDR1 is LGHNA and CDR2 YNFKEQ. This CDR3 contains 13 residues. Trimming pared 0 bases from V and 6 bases from J, leaving 7 bases between.